This T cell receptor beta chain was recorded in a study of T cells after yellow fever vaccination. To note about this clonotype: A much larger clone differs by one base, so this may be a read error.

CDR1 and CDR2 (germline): SGDLS, YYNGEE. This CDR3 spans 11 amino acids. V shed 4 bases and J shed 5 bases, with 6 bases lying between them. Template-switching 5'RACE yielded the TCR cDNA; a universal primer site and UMIs were added in the process. TCRdb processed the 5' RACE reads anew with MiXCR; each CDR3 protein has one entry. The data show 350,000 to 450,000 distinct CDR3 sequences, under 7.5% seen once. The source of this sequence is a man aged 25-40 years who received the YFV17D yellow fever vaccine. The chain is built from TRBV9 and TRBJ1-2, with no clear D. This sample comprised PBMCs, obtained 5 days after the yellow fever booster vaccination. This chain's CDR3 is CASSPVYGYTF. As DNA, the CDR3 is TGTGCCAGCAGCCCAGTGTATGGCTACACCTTC.